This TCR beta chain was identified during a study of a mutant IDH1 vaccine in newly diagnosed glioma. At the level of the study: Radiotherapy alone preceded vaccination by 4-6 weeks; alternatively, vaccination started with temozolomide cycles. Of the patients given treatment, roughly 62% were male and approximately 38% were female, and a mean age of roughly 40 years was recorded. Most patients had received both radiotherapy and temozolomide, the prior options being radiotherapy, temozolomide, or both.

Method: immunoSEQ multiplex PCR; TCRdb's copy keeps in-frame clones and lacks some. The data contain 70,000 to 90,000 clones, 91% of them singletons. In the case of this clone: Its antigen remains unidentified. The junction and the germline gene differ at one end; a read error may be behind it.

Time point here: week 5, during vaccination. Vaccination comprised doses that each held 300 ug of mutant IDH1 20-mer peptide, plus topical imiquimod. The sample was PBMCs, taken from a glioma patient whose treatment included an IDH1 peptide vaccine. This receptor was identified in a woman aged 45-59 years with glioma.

CDR3 in amino acids: CASSLRFLQGINTGELFF. The CDR3 nucleotides read TGTGCTAGCAGCTTAAGGTTCTTACAGGGAATAAACACCGGGGAGCTGTTTTTT. This rearrangement joins TRBV7-7 to TRBJ2-2, with D tentatively TRBD1 (6 bases). The CDR3 is made up of 18 amino acids. CDR1 is SSHAT, CDR2 FNYEAQ, per germline (reference sequence). The full variable domain, its missing parts supplied by reference TRBV7-7 and TRBJ2-2, is GAGVSQSPRYKVTKRGQDVTLRCDPISSHATLYWYQQALGQGPEFLTYFNYEAQPDKSGLPSDRFSAERPEGSISTLTIQRTEQRDSAMYRCASSLRFLQGINTGELFFGEGSRLTVL.